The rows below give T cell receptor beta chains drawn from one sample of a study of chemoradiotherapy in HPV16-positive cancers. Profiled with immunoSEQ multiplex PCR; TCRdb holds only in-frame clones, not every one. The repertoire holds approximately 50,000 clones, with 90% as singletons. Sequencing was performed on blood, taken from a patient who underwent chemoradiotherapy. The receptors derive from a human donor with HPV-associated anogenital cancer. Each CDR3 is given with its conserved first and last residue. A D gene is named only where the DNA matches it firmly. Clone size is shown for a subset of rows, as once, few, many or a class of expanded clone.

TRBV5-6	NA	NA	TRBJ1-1	CASSWLGSTEAFF	TGTGCCAGCAGCTGGTTGGGGAGTACTGAAGCTTTCTTT
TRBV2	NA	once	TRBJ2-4	CASKGLGNIQYF	TGTGCCAGCAAGGGCCTGGGAAACATTCAGTACTTC
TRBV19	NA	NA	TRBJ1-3	CASTDNSGNTIYF	TGTGCCAGTACCGATAACTCTGGAAACACCATATATTTT
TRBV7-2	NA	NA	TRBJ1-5	CASSLTGSNQPQHF	TGTGCCAGCAGCTTGACGGGTAGCAATCAGCCCCAGCATTTT
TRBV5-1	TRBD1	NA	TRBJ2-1	CASSSGTGVNEQFF	TGCGCCAGCAGCTCCGGGACAGGGGTCAATGAGCAGTTCTTC
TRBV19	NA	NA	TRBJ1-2	CASTKEALTHGYTF	TGTGCCAGTACCAAGGAGGCACTTACTCATGGCTACACCTTC
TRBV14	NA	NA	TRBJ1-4	CASSQVNEKLFF	TGTGCCAGCAGCCAAGTAAACGAAAAACTGTTTTTT
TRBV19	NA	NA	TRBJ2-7	CASSMLDSGYEGQYF	TGTGCCAGTAGTATGCTGGACAGCGGCTACGAGGGGCAGTACTTC
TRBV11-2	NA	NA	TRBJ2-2	CASRAWGRGGNTGELFF	TGTGCCAGCAGGGCCTGGGGTAGGGGCGGTAACACCGGGGAGCTGTTTTTT
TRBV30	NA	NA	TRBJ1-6	CACRASYSPLHF	TGTGCCTGCCGGGCCTCTTATTCACCCCTCCACTTT
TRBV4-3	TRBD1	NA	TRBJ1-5	CASSPGQGKGQPQHF	TGCGCCAGCAGCCCGGGACAGGGGAAGGGGCAGCCCCAGCATTTT
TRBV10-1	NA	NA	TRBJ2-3	CASSESQGQNTQYF	TGCGCCAGCAGTGAGAGCCAGGGACAAAATACGCAGTATTTT
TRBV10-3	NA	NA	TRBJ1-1	CAISESGLGSLEAFF	TGTGCCATCAGTGAGTCGGGACTCGGTAGTCTTGAAGCTTTCTTT
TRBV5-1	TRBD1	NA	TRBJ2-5	CASSLGQGQETQYF	TGCGCCAGCAGCTTGGGACAGGGCCAAGAGACCCAGTACTTC
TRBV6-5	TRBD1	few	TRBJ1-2	CASCRDRGDYTF	TGTGCCAGCTGCCGGGACAGGGGGGACTACACCTTC
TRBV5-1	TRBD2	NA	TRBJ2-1	CASSLEPPGLAGGYNEQFF	TGCGCCAGCAGCTTGGAGCCCCCGGGACTAGCGGGGGGGTACAATGAGCAGTTCTTC
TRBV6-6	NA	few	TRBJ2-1	CASSRDTHYNEQFF	TGTGCCAGCAGTCGGGACACCCACTACAATGAGCAGTTCTTC
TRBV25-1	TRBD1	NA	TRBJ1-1	CASSEPGQGGTEAFF	TGTGCCAGCAGTGAACCGGGACAGGGGGGCACTGAAGCTTTCTTT
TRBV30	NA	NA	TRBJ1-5	CAWSVRRVLDQPQHF	TGTGCCTGGAGTGTACGTCGGGTTCTTGATCAGCCCCAGCATTTT
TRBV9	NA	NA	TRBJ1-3	CASSPGGGAIYF	TGTGCCAGCAGCCCCGGTGGTGGGGCCATATATTTT
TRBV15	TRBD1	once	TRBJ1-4	CATSPMTGGGEKLFF	TGTGCCACCAGCCCGATGACAGGGGGTGGTGAAAAACTGTTTTTT
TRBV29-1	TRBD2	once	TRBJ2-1	CSVVRTSALNEQFF	TGCAGCGTTGTGAGGACTAGCGCTTTGAATGAGCAGTTCTTC
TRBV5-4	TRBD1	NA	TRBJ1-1	CASSSTGRITEAFF	TGTGCCAGCAGTTCGACAGGGAGGATCACTGAAGCTTTCTTT
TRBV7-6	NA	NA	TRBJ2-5	CASSFVRSETQYF	TGTGCCAGCAGCTTTGTACGGTCAGAGACCCAGTACTTC
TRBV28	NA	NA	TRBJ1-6	CASSPPARGSPLHF	TGTGCCAGCAGTCCGCCTGCTAGGGGATCACCCCTCCACTTT
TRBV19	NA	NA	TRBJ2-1	CASSPGDEQFF	TGTGCCAGTAGCCCCGGGGATGAGCAGTTCTTC
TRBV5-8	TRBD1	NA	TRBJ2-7	CASSLAGTGVHEQYF	TGTGCCAGCAGCTTGGCCGGGACAGGGGTCCACGAGCAGTACTTC
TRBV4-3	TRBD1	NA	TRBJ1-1	CASSHDWDRVTEAFF	TGCGCCAGCAGCCATGACTGGGACAGGGTGACTGAAGCTTTCTTT
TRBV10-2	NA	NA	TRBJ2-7	CASRSVDEQYF	TGCGCCAGCAGGTCGGTGGACGAGCAGTACTTC
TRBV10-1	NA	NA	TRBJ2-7	CASCAGTDHLSGEQYF	TGCGCCAGCTGTGCGGGGACAGACCATCTATCGGGAGAGCAGTACTTC
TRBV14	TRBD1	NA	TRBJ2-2	CASSPPRQGITGELFF	TGTGCCAGCAGCCCTCCGAGACAGGGGATCACCGGGGAGCTGTTTTTT
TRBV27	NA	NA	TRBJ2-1	CASSLSLAAGLVYNEQFF	TGTGCCAGCAGTTTATCGTTGGCCGCGGGCCTAGTCTACAATGAGCAGTTCTTC
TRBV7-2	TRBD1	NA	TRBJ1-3	CASSLDRGHGNTIYF	TGTGCCAGCAGCTTAGACAGGGGTCACGGAAACACCATATATTTT
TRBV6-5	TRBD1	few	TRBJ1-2	CASSYSMVGTALGYTF	TGTGCCAGCAGTTACTCGATGGTGGGGACAGCCCTAGGCTACACCTTC